Presented here are 12 T cell receptor beta chains from one specimen sequenced in a study of blood T cell repertoires in COVID-19. The repertoire was sequenced with immunoSEQ multiplex PCR; TCRdb's copy has only in-frame clones and lacks some. The data show over 250,000 clones, around nine tenths seen once. Sequences were obtained from peripheral blood. The receptors shown here come from a man in his fifties or sixties with acute or convalescent COVID-19.

This chain joins TRBV9 and TRBJ1-2, with 7 bases that match TRBD1. Germline V CDR1 and CDR2: SGDLS, YYNGEE. This CDR3 comprises 18 residues. With V trimmed by 3 bases and J by 7 bases, 21 bases remained unmatched. The CDR3 bases are TGTGCCAGCAGCGCTGTAGTAGCGCCAGACAGGGAGAGGGGTGGCTACACCTTC. This encodes CASSAVVAPDRERGGYTF.

The chain employs TRBV7-9 and TRBJ2-6; perhaps TRBD2 as D (6 bases). There are 11 residues in the CDR3. Germline V gene sequence: CDR1 SEHNR, CDR2 FQNEAQ (reference sequence). Deletions cut 1 base from V and 16 bases from J, with 8 bases between. CDR3 bases: TGTGCCAGCAGCTTAGTGGGGGGACTGACTTTC. As protein: CASSLVGGLTF.

The V gene is TRBV9, the J gene TRBJ2-5, with 9 bases lining up with TRBD2. Germline CDR1 is SGDLS and CDR2 is YYNGEE. The CDR3 consists of 15 residues. The junction had 5 bases not matched to a gene; V was cut back by 3 bases and J by 2 bases. CDR3 coding DNA: TGTGCCAGCAGCGAGAGCGGGGGGCTACAAGAGACCCAGTACTTC. Translated, it gives CASSESGGLQETQYF.

The V call is TRBV5-8, the J call TRBJ2-3, with D perhaps TRBD2 (6 bases). V was pared by 4 bases and J by 6 bases, with 21 bases between. This CDR3 is 16 amino acids long. CDR1 is SGHTS and CDR2 is YDEGEE in the germline V gene. In nucleotides, the CDR3 is TGTGCCAGCAGCCACCGGGACTCCAGGACGACCGATACGCAGTATTTT. Protein: CASSHRDSRTTDTQYF.

This chain links TRBV19 with TRBJ1-5, with a weak D call TRBD1 (5 bases). The CDR3 has 17 amino acids. V was pared by 2 bases and J by 6 bases, with 20 bases between. Germline V CDR1 and CDR2: LNHDA, SQIVND (reference sequence). In DNA, the CDR3 is TGTGCCAGTAGTATAAGGGTCTCGGGGGTTGAGGGTCAGCCCCAGCATTTT. It translates to CASSIRVSGVEGQPQHF.

The count of this clone is one. An end of the junction differs from the germline gene, which may be a read error. The chain recombines TRBV12-3 or TRBV12-4 with TRBJ2-7; D perhaps matches TRBD2 (5 bases). The CDR3 spans 13 residues. Here the CDR3 DNA reads TGTGCCAGCAGCTTAGAGGACTCTTACGAGCAGTACTTC. It yields the protein CASSLEDSYEQYF.

This sequence joins TRBV6-5 and TRBJ1-4; 7 bases line up with TRBD1. The CDR3 has 13 residues. The ends lost 8 bases at V and 8 bases at J; junction bases unmatched: 8. Germline CDR1 and CDR2: MNHEY and SVGAGI. The CDR3 here is CASRRQGGEKLFF. In nucleotides, the CDR3 is TGTGCCAGCCGTAGACAGGGTGGGGAAAAACTGTTTTTT.

This clone appeared a few times. The rearrangement uses TRBV25-1 and TRBJ1-6; 8 nucleotides match TRBD1. CDR3 length: 15 residues. V dropped 2 bases and J dropped 9; count of bases not matched to a gene: 6. CDR1 and CDR2 (germline): MGHDK, SYGVNS. Here the CDR3 reads CASSEGAGGLSPLHF. CDR3 coding DNA: TGTGCCAGCAGTGAAGGGGCAGGGGGCCTTTCACCCCTCCACTTT.

This sequence joins TRBV19 and TRBJ1-2; TRBD1 matches at 8 bases. The CDR3 has 16 amino acids. J gave up 2 bases and V 6 bases, and 11 bases lay outside the gene matches. Per the germline V gene, CDR1 is LNHDA and CDR2 is SQIVND (reference sequence). The CDR3 coding sequence is TGTGCCAGTAGCCCCTGGGGACAGGCTACGAACTATGGCTACACCTTC. It translates to CASSPWGQATNYGYTF.

The chain joins TRBV12-3 or TRBV12-4 to TRBJ2-2, with D perhaps TRBD1 (6 bases). Trimming shortened V by 3 bases and J by 6 bases, and 8 bases separated the two germline ends. This CDR3 comprises 13 residues. CDR3 sequence reads: CASSFKGAGELFF. CDR3 bases: TGTGCCAGCAGTTTTAAGGGGGCCGGGGAGCTGTTTTTT.

This chain links TRBV24-1 with TRBJ2-1; D is perhaps TRBD2 (6 bases). V dropped 6 bases and J dropped 9 bases, with 14 bases sitting between them. Looked up from germline, CDR1 is KGHDR and CDR2 is SFDVKD. The CDR3 covers 13 residues. The CDR3 DNA follows: TGTGCCACCAGTCTCGGGGGACGGCCTGAGCAGTTCTTC. This codes for CATSLGGRPEQFF.

The CDR3 DNA sequence: TGTGCCAGCAGTGTCGGGACTAAGCAAGAGACCCAGTACTTC. It is translated as CASSVGTKQETQYF. The chain uses TRBV27 and TRBJ2-5, with 7 bases that match TRBD2. The V gene's germline CDR1 is MNHEY and CDR2 SMNVEV (reference sequence). The CDR3 runs to 14 residues. With 5 bases clipped from V and 2 bases from J, the junction kept 5 bases outside the gene matches.